Listed below are T cell receptor beta chains from one sample, sequenced in a study of response to subunit inactivated influenza vaccine. MiXCR was run by TCRdb on the RT-PCR reads, yielding one entry per CDR3 protein. The table has hundreds of thousands of distinct CDR3 sequences, about 15% seen once. The specimen was PBMCs from blood, collected 11 to 12 days after vaccination. Receptor source: a man aged 45-60 years who received an inactivated influenza vaccine. CDR3s include the opening cysteine and the closing phenylalanine or tryptophan. The order of the fields is J gene, D gene, clone size, V gene, CDR3 protein, CDR3 DNA. The D gene is left open where the match is weak. Part of the rows lack a size; the others show once, few, many or a class for expanded clones.

J: TRBJ2-1; D: .; size: many; V: TRBV7-8; CDR3: CASSLAVLASNEQFF; DNA: TGTGCCAGCAGCTTAGCAGTCCTAGCGAGCAATGAGCAGTTCTTC
J: TRBJ1-2; D: .; size: few; V: TRBV20-1; CDR3: CSAREETNYGYTF; DNA: TGCAGTGCTAGGGAGGAAACTAACTATGGCTACACCTTC
J: TRBJ1-2; D: TRBD1; size: few; V: TRBV29-1; CDR3: CSVLDRDYGYTF; DNA: TGCAGCGTTCTAGACAGGGACTATGGCTACACCTTC
J: TRBJ2-5; D: .; size: .; V: TRBV20-1; CDR3: CSASIAGRGQETQYF; DNA: TGCAGTGCTAGTATTGCCGGGAGAGGCCAAGAGACCCAGTACTTC
J: TRBJ2-4; D: .; size: few; V: TRBV12-3/TRBV12-4; CDR3: CASSFSGSKNIQYF; DNA: TGTGCCAGCAGTTTTTCCGGGTCCAAAAACATTCAGTACTTC
J: TRBJ1-1; D: TRBD1; size: many; V: TRBV10-3; CDR3: CAITGTGRNTEAFF; DNA: TGTGCCATCACCGGGACAGGGAGGAACACTGAAGCTTTCTTT
J: TRBJ1-1; D: .; size: .; V: TRBV12-3/TRBV12-4; CDR3: CASSYGQLKAFF; DNA: TGTGCCAGCAGTTACGGACAGCTCAAAGCTTTCTTT
J: TRBJ2-7; D: .; size: few; V: TRBV12-3/TRBV12-4; CDR3: CASSFSGGPHEQYF; DNA: TGTGCCAGCAGTTTTTCTGGGGGGCCCCACGAGCAGTACTTC
J: TRBJ1-1; D: .; size: .; V: TRBV6-2/TRBV6-3; CDR3: CASSEYQGQGNTEAFF; DNA: TGTGCCAGCAGCGAGTACCAGGGCCAAGGGAACACTGAAGCTTTCTTT
J: TRBJ2-6; D: TRBD1; size: few; V: TRBV5-1; CDR3: CASSATGGVNVLTF; DNA: TGCGCCAGCAGCGCGACAGGGGGGGTCAACGTCCTGACTTTC
J: TRBJ2-7; D: .; size: .; V: TRBV10-3; CDR3: CAISPTPSSYEQYF; DNA: TGTGCCATCAGCCCGACACCGAGCTCCTACGAGCAGTACTTC
J: TRBJ2-4; D: .; size: few; V: TRBV4-1; CDR3: CASSQEGGKNIQYF; DNA: TGCGCCAGCAGCCAAGAGGGGGGCAAAAACATTCAGTACTTC
J: TRBJ2-3; D: TRBD1; size: .; V: TRBV20-1; CDR3: CSANTGVQSTDTQYF; DNA: TGCAGTGCTAATACAGGGGTCCAGAGCACAGATACGCAGTATTTT
J: TRBJ1-2; D: .; size: .; V: TRBV7-9; CDR3: CASSLANGDYGYTF; DNA: TGTGCCAGCAGCTTAGCGAACGGGGACTATGGCTACACCTTC
J: TRBJ2-6; D: TRBD1; size: few; V: TRBV24-1; CDR3: CATSEAAQGVVTGANVLTF; DNA: TGTGCCACCAGTGAAGCAGCCCAGGGGGTAGTTACTGGGGCCAACGTCCTGACTTTC
J: TRBJ2-5; D: .; size: few; V: TRBV7-8; CDR3: CASSLEPWETQYF; DNA: TGTGCCAGCAGCTTAGAACCTTGGGAGACCCAGTACTTC
J: TRBJ2-7; D: .; size: few; V: TRBV29-1; CDR3: CSVGGAGGLREQYF; DNA: TGCAGCGTTGGGGGAGCCGGGGGCCTTCGCGAGCAGTACTTC
J: TRBJ1-5; D: TRBD1; size: .; V: TRBV10-1; CDR3: CASSRSSRDRVFGNQPQHF; DNA: TGCGCCAGCAGCAGATCCTCCCGGGACAGGGTTTTCGGCAATCAGCCCCAGCATTTT
J: TRBJ2-1; D: .; size: .; V: TRBV5-1; CDR3: CASSLGQISYNEQFF; DNA: TGCGCCAGCAGCTTGGGGCAAATATCCTACAATGAGCAGTTCTTC
J: TRBJ2-5; D: .; size: many; V: TRBV6-6; CDR3: CASSYLSGSVETQYF; DNA: TGTGCCAGCAGTTACTTGTCTGGGTCCGTAGAGACCCAGTACTTC
J: TRBJ2-4; D: TRBD2; size: .; V: TRBV2; CDR3: CASRGTSGALAKNIQYF; DNA: TGTGCCAGCAGGGGGACTAGCGGGGCCTTAGCCAAAAACATTCAGTACTTC
J: TRBJ1-1; D: TRBD1; size: .; V: TRBV5-1; CDR3: CASSFTGDRATEAFF; DNA: TGCGCCAGCAGCTTCACAGGGGACAGGGCTACTGAAGCTTTCTTT
J: TRBJ2-2; D: .; size: .; V: TRBV5-1; CDR3: CASSSFGDTGELFF; DNA: TGCGCCAGCAGCTCGTTCGGAGACACCGGGGAGCTGTTTTTT
J: TRBJ1-2; D: .; size: .; V: TRBV19; CDR3: CASSIRAGQRGYTF; DNA: TGTGCCAGTAGTATTCGGGCAGGTCAGCGTGGCTACACCTTC
J: TRBJ2-5; D: .; size: .; V: TRBV7-9; CDR3: CASSPRRNQETQYF; DNA: TGTGCCAGCAGCCCCCGCCGGAACCAAGAGACCCAGTACTTC
J: TRBJ2-7; D: TRBD2; size: .; V: TRBV27; CDR3: CASSPGTSGRRYEQYF; DNA: TGTGCCAGCAGTCCCGGGACTAGCGGGAGGAGGTACGAGCAGTACTTC
J: TRBJ2-7; D: TRBD1; size: many; V: TRBV5-1; CDR3: CASSLDRGRYEQYF; DNA: TGTGCCAGCAGCTTGGACAGGGGACGCTACGAGCAGTACTTC
J: TRBJ1-5; D: .; size: few; V: TRBV20-1; CDR3: CSARDPGYQPQHF; DNA: TGCAGTGCTAGAGATCCAGGATATCAGCCCCAGCATTTT
J: TRBJ2-2; D: .; size: .; V: TRBV29-1; CDR3: CSVEGAYAGELFF; DNA: TGCAGCGTTGAAGGTGCATACGCCGGGGAGCTGTTTTTT
J: TRBJ1-6; D: TRBD1; size: few; V: TRBV6-1; CDR3: CASTLGQGRTNSPLHF; DNA: TGTGCCAGCACCTTAGGACAGGGGAGAACTAATTCACCCCTCCACTTT
J: TRBJ1-2; D: TRBD1; size: .; V: TRBV27; CDR3: CASSITQGGGYYGYTF; DNA: TGTGCCAGCAGTATTACTCAAGGGGGCGGTTACTATGGCTACACCTTC
J: TRBJ2-1; D: TRBD1; size: .; V: TRBV20-1; CDR3: CRGQGHNEQFF; DNA: TGCAGAGGACAGGGCCACAATGAGCAGTTCTTC
J: TRBJ2-7; D: TRBD2; size: .; V: TRBV7-2; CDR3: CASSFFSAVGRAYEQYF; DNA: TGTGCCAGCAGCTTCTTCTCGGCGGTGGGGAGGGCCTACGAGCAGTACTTC
J: TRBJ2-4; D: .; size: few; V: TRBV12-3/TRBV12-4; CDR3: CASSLGQPAKNIQYF; DNA: TGTGCCAGCAGTCTAGGACAGCCAGCCAAAAACATTCAGTACTTC
J: TRBJ2-3; D: TRBD2; size: .; V: TRBV12-3/TRBV12-4; CDR3: CASSLVHGGGTDTQYF; DNA: TGTGCCAGCAGTTTAGTTCACGGGGGGGGCACAGATACTCAGTATTTT
J: TRBJ2-7; D: .; size: .; V: TRBV7-8; CDR3: CASSLEQGDEQYF; DNA: TGTGCCAGCAGCTTAGAACAGGGCGACGAGCAGTACTTC
J: TRBJ2-7; D: .; size: .; V: TRBV5-6; CDR3: CASSRTGPSYEQYF; DNA: TGTGCCAGCAGCCGCACGGGTCCTTCGTACGAGCAGTACTTC
J: TRBJ2-5; D: TRBD2; size: few; V: TRBV6-1; CDR3: CASRPYRSGGMYQETQYF; DNA: TGTGCCAGCAGGCCATACCGTAGCGGGGGGATGTACCAAGAGACCCAGTACTTC
J: TRBJ2-1; D: TRBD2; size: .; V: TRBV10-3; CDR3: CAISLAGGNDNEQFF; DNA: TGTGCCATCAGTCTAGCGGGGGGAAACGACAATGAGCAGTTCTTC
J: TRBJ2-2; D: TRBD2; size: many; V: TRBV4-3; CDR3: CASSPHSTSGAGELFF; DNA: TGCGCCAGCAGCCCTCATTCGACTAGCGGGGCCGGGGAGCTGTTTTTT
J: TRBJ2-2; D: TRBD1; size: many; V: TRBV18; CDR3: CASSSTGDTGELFF; DNA: TGTGCCAGCTCATCTACAGGGGACACCGGGGAGCTGTTTTTT
J: TRBJ2-7; D: TRBD2; size: .; V: TRBV7-7; CDR3: CASSLGGGQGYEQYF; DNA: TGTGCCAGCAGCTTAGGCGGGGGGCAAGGTTACGAGCAGTACTTC
J: TRBJ1-4; D: .; size: .; V: TRBV9; CDR3: CASSPTGIRNEKLFF; DNA: TGTGCCAGCAGCCCCACAGGGATCCGTAATGAAAAACTGTTTTTT
J: TRBJ2-2; D: .; size: few; V: TRBV11-2; CDR3: CASSAAGTFANTGELFF; DNA: TGTGCCAGCAGCGCAGCCGGGACTTTCGCGAACACCGGGGAGCTGTTTTTT
J: TRBJ1-1; D: .; size: few; V: TRBV10-3; CDR3: CAISTVTANTEAFF; DNA: TGTGCCATCAGTACAGTGACAGCGAACACTGAAGCTTTCTTT
J: TRBJ2-7; D: .; size: many; V: TRBV5-1; CDR3: CASSLGPTVTYEQYF; DNA: TGCGCCAGCAGCTTGGGCCCGACAGTGACCTACGAGCAGTACTTC
J: TRBJ2-7; D: .; size: .; V: TRBV7-9; CDR3: CASSLGADVSYEQYF; DNA: TGTGCCAGCAGCTTAGGTGCGGACGTCTCCTACGAGCAGTACTTC
J: TRBJ2-1; D: .; size: few; V: TRBV28; CDR3: CASSYKNEQFF; DNA: TGTGCCAGCAGTTATAAAAATGAGCAGTTCTTC
J: TRBJ1-2; D: .; size: few; V: TRBV6-1; CDR3: CASTRDGNYGYTF; DNA: TGTGCCAGCACCCGGGACGGAAACTATGGCTACACCTTC
J: TRBJ2-7; D: .; size: few; V: TRBV6-2/TRBV6-3; CDR3: CASSLLDLYEQYF; DNA: TGTGCCAGCAGCCTCCTAGATCTCTACGAGCAGTACTTC
J: TRBJ2-2; D: .; size: few; V: TRBV7-7; CDR3: CALRAGEAGELFF; DNA: TGTGCCCTCCGGGCAGGGGAGGCCGGGGAGCTGTTTTTT
J: TRBJ1-2; D: TRBD1; size: few; V: TRBV18; CDR3: CASSQGTAQYYGYTF; DNA: TGTGCCAGCTCACAGGGGACAGCGCAATACTATGGCTACACCTTC
J: TRBJ1-3; D: .; size: many; V: TRBV28; CDR3: CASSQGVSGNTIYF; DNA: TGTGCCAGCAGCCAAGGAGTCTCTGGAAACACCATATATTTT
J: TRBJ2-5; D: .; size: .; V: TRBV4-3; CDR3: CASSINEVGQETQYF; DNA: TGCGCCAGCAGCATTAATGAAGTAGGACAAGAGACCCAGTACTTC